These 8 T cell receptor beta chains were all obtained from the same sample, sequenced in a study of vaccination effects on CD4 cells after COVID-19. Data came from immunoSEQ multiplex PCR; TCRdb stores just in-frame clones and leaves some out. The sample carries 55,000 to 80,000 clones, approximately 70% recorded once. Peptide-pool stimulation followed by sequencing identified expanded antigen-specific CD4+ clonotypes in the ViraFEST assay. Scientists isolated CD4+ T cells after an approximately 10-day culture period ended. Vaccine recipients lacked prior SARS-CoV-2 infection and had negative nucleocapsid antibodies. No antigen has been identified for these receptors. This material consisted of CD4+ T cells from PBMCs cultured with HCoV-OC43 spike peptides, taken before COVID-19 vaccination. Subset noted: HCoV-OC43 spike overlapping peptide pool stimulation. The receptors shown here come from a human donor who received a COVID-19 vaccine.

J is TRBJ2-3 and V is TRBV4-1; a possible D gene is TRBD2 (6 bases). The CDR3 spans 17 residues. Germline CDR1 reads MGHRA; CDR2 reads YSYEKL. Trimming cost V 2 bases and J 0 bases, with 15 bases left between them. This CDR3 is CASSQSGTLSSTDTQYF. The CDR3 region has the DNA TGCGCCAGCAGCCAAAGTGGGACTCTATCAAGCACAGATACGCAGTATTTT.

The chain is built from TRBV19 and TRBJ1-1; D gene uncertain. Germline loops: CDR1 LNHDA, CDR2 SQIVND (reference sequence). The length of the CDR3 is 13 residues. Trimming took off 5 bases at V and 1 base at J, with 8 bases between the two ends. CDR3: CASSPPKNTEAFF. Written as DNA, the CDR3 is TGTGCCAGTAGTCCCCCGAAGAACACTGAAGCTTTCTTT. Full variable domain (rest looked up from reference TRBV19 and TRBJ1-1): DGGITQSPKYLFRKEGQNVTLSCEQNLNHDAMYWYRQDPGQGLRLIYYSQIVNDFQKGDIAEGYSVSREKKESFPLTVTSAQKNPTAFYLCASSPPKNTEAFFGQGTRLTVV.

This chain links TRBV21-1 with TRBJ2-1; the table's D call of TRBD2 was not tested on the DNA. TRBV21-1 corresponds to a pseudogene. The CDR3 contains 14 residues. The DNA for the CDR3 is TGTGCCAGCAGCAAAGTTGGAGGGGACAATGAGCAGTTCTTC. Protein sequence: CASSKVGGDNEQFF.

This clone has a handful of counts. The genes are TRBV7-2 and TRBJ1-5; possible D gene TRBD1, 5 bases. This CDR3 has 13 amino acids. V lost 5 bases to trimming and J lost 7 bases, with 12 bases between them. The germline V gene has CDR1 SGHTA and CDR2 FQGNSA. CDR3 protein: CASSAQGIQPQHF. For the CDR3, the DNA is TGTGCCAGCAGCGCCCAGGGTATCCAGCCCCAGCATTTT.

The chain has TRBV18 and TRBJ2-2, with 7 bases fitting TRBD1. V lost 3 bases and J lost 1; bases outside the gene matches: 2. The germline V gene has CDR1 KGHSH and CDR2 LQKENI. The CDR3 consists of 15 residues. This chain's CDR3 is CASSPRQGNTGELFF. The DNA for the CDR3 is TGTGCCAGCTCACCTAGACAGGGGAACACCGGGGAGCTGTTTTTT.

This clone was picked up a small number of times. The chain is built from TRBV7-2 and TRBJ1-2; weak D call: TRBD1 (5 bases). V was trimmed by 5 bases and J by 0 bases, leaving 13 bases between them. The CDR3 is 15 amino acids. Germline V gives CDR1 SGHTA, CDR2 FQGNSA. The CDR3 coding sequence is TGTGCCAGCAGCCCTCAGGGATCAGCTAACTATGGCTACACCTTC. It codes for CASSPQGSANYGYTF. Using reference TRBV7-2 and TRBJ1-2 for the parts outside the CDR3, the full variable domain is GAGVSQSPSNKVTEKGKDVELRCDPISGHTALYWYRQSLGQGLEFLIYFQGNSAPDKSGLPSDRFSAERTGGSVSTLTIQRTQQEDSAVYLCASSPQGSANYGYTFGSGTRLTVV.

The chain recombines TRBV6-5 with TRBJ2-5, with TRBD1 matching 7 bases. Germline CDR1 and CDR2: MNHEY and SVGAGI. The V gene end was trimmed by 6 bases and the J gene end by 4 bases; junction bases not matched to a gene: 8. This CDR3 is 14 amino acids long. The CDR3 sequence is CASSRDRAGETQYF. In nucleotides, the CDR3 is TGTGCCAGCAGCCGTGACAGGGCCGGAGAGACCCAGTACTTC.

The chain recombines TRBV28 with TRBJ1-4; D may be TRBD1 (6 bases). V dropped 3 bases and J dropped 0 bases, with 11 bases sitting between them. Per the germline V gene, CDR1 is MDHEN and CDR2 is SYDVKM. This CDR3 comprises 16 residues. The CDR3 loop reads CASSFDRTSTNEKLFF. The CDR3 nucleotides are TGTGCCAGCAGTTTTGACAGGACCTCAACTAATGAAAAACTGTTTTTT.